This entry lists 19 T cell receptor beta chains sequenced from one sample in a study of blood T cell repertoires in COVID-19. Generated by immunoSEQ multiplex PCR, the TCRdb table keeps only in-frame clones and is missing some. The data hold about 230,000 clones, with about 90% observed a single time. The sequencing input was PBMCs or T cells enriched from blood (not recorded which). The receptors were sampled from a woman aged 45-60 years in a cohort exposed to, infected with or recovered from COVID-19 (not recorded which).

This chain joins TRBV14 and TRBJ1-5, with 7 bases fitting TRBD1. This CDR3 comprises 18 residues. CDR1 SGHDN and CDR2 FVKESK come from the germline V gene. The V segment lost 7 bases and the J segment 2 bases; nucleotides outside the gene matches: 17. CDR3 sequence reads: CASILTDTTGNCNQPQHF. The CDR3 nucleotides read TGTGCCAGCATCTTGACAGATACGACAGGGAATTGCAATCAGCCCCAGCATTTT.

The CDR3 region is CASSYSTRRGTDTQYF. CDR3 bases: TGTGCCAGCAGTTACTCGACGCGACGGGGCACAGATACGCAGTATTTT. This chain connects TRBV6-7 to TRBJ2-3; D gene uncertain. TRBV6-7 carries the ORF label, with uncertain function. The CDR3 consists of 16 residues. Trimming removed 0 bases from V and 1 base from J, with 11 bases in between.

The rearrangement uses TRBV2 and TRBJ2-2, with D perhaps matching TRBD1 (6 bases). The V and J ends lost 6 bases and 4 bases respectively, with 12 bases between them. CDR1 SNHLY and CDR2 FYNNEI come from the germline V gene. CDR3 length: 14 residues. DNA for the CDR3: TGTGCCAGCAGGAGGACAGACTTCACCGGGGAGCTGTTTTTT. Translation gives CASRRTDFTGELFF.

The CDR3 loop reads CASSPNTGGTNEKLFF. The CDR3, as DNA: TGTGCCAGCTCACCGAATACAGGGGGAACTAATGAAAAACTGTTTTTT. This sequence joins TRBV18 and TRBJ1-4; 8 nucleotides line up with TRBD1. The CDR3 runs 16 residues. V lost 3 bases, J lost 1 base, and 4 bases stayed unmatched. The germline V gene encodes CDR1 KGHSH and CDR2 LQKENI.

The V call is TRBV7-2, the J call TRBJ2-5; D is possibly TRBD2 (6 bases). Germline loops: CDR1 SGHTA, CDR2 FQGNSA. This CDR3 comprises 14 residues. V was shortened by 1 base and J by 4 bases, with 10 bases between the two germline ends. CDR3 in amino acids: CASSLVREAETQYF. The CDR3 nucleotides read TGTGCCAGCAGCTTAGTCAGGGAGGCAGAGACCCAGTACTTC.

The V and J genes are TRBV7-9 and TRBJ1-5, with 12 nucleotides matching TRBD1. In germline, CDR1 is SEHNR, CDR2 FQNEAQ (reference sequence). The length of the CDR3 is 16 residues. V shed 5 bases and J 9 bases; nucleotides not matched to a gene: 11. CDR3 sequence: CASSQPGQGAGGPQHF. In DNA, the CDR3 is TGTGCCAGCAGCCAACCGGGACAGGGGGCAGGAGGGCCCCAGCATTTT.

This clone was detected only once. The chain couples TRBV7-2 to TRBJ2-4, with D uncertain. Trimming stripped 1 base from V and 2 bases from J, with 12 bases between. The CDR3 length is 16 residues. Germline assignment: CDR1 SGHTA and CDR2 FQGNSA. The CDR3 loop reads CASSLGSPQTKNIQYF. DNA of the CDR3: TGTGCCAGCAGCTTAGGGAGTCCCCAAACCAAAAACATTCAGTACTTC.

CDR3 protein: CASSLAAGTGELFF. CDR3 DNA sequence: TGCGCCAGCAGCTTGGCCGCGGGGACCGGGGAGCTGTTTTTT. J is TRBJ2-2 and V is TRBV5-1; possibly TRBD2 for D (6 bases). Germline V gene sequence: CDR1 SGHRS, CDR2 YFSETQ. The V end lost 0 bases, the J end lost 5 bases, and 8 bases lay between the germline ends. This CDR3 contains 14 residues.

The gene calls are TRBV7-3 and TRBJ2-5; D might be TRBD2 (5 bases). This CDR3 spans 14 amino acids. The V gene lost 8 bases and the J gene lost 2 bases, with 15 bases spanning the gap. Germline assignment: CDR1 SGHTA and CDR2 FQGTGA. The DNA for the CDR3 is TGTGCCAGCTCCATTAACGGGGTACAAGAGACCCAGTACTTC. It specifies CASSINGVQETQYF.

The rearrangement joins TRBV3-1 (or the pseudogene TRBV3-2) to TRBJ2-7; TRBD2 aligns across 10 bases. J was trimmed by 7 bases and V by 0 bases; bases with no gene match: 9. From germline, CDR1 is LGHDT and CDR2 YNNKEL (reference sequence). The CDR3 totals 16 residues. The CDR3 sequence is CASSQDPPAGGREQYF. CDR3 DNA sequence: TGTGCCAGCAGCCAAGATCCTCCAGCGGGGGGGCGGGAGCAGTACTTC.

This chain uses TRBV30 with TRBJ1-1; 8 bases map to TRBD1. J was trimmed by 1 base and V by 1 base; bases with no gene match: 11. Germline V gives CDR1 GTSNPN, CDR2 SVGIG (reference sequence). CDR3 length equals 17 residues. DNA of the CDR3: TGTGCCTGGAGTGCACGGGACAGGCGGGTTTGGAACACTGAAGCTTTCTTT. Translation gives CAWSARDRRVWNTEAFF.

The chain employs TRBV7-9 and TRBJ1-6; D is ambiguous. Trimming cost V 1 base and J 11 bases, with 9 bases left between them. The CDR3 loop spans 13 amino acids. Germline V gene data show CDR1 as SEHNR and CDR2 as FQNEAQ (reference sequence). CDR3 amino acids: CASSLDQTTPLHF. The CDR3 DNA reads TGTGCCAGCAGCTTAGACCAGACAACACCCCTCCACTTT.

The V gene is TRBV27, the J gene TRBJ1-1, with TRBD1 identical over 10 bases. Germline V CDR1 and CDR2: MNHEY, SMNVEV (reference sequence). The CDR3 is 16 residues long. Trimming took 1 base from V and 2 from J; bases not matched to a gene: 4. The CDR3 region is CASSLWGQGTNTEAFF. The CDR3 coding sequence is TGTGCCAGCAGTTTATGGGGACAGGGGACAAACACTGAAGCTTTCTTT.

The chain carries TRBV2 and TRBJ1-4; 7 bases align to TRBD1. With V trimmed by 10 bases and J by 0 bases, 5 bases remained unmatched. Germline values: CDR1 SNHLY, CDR2 FYNNEI. The CDR3 totals 14 residues. The CDR3 coding sequence is TGTGCCACTCGGGACAGCTCAACTAATGAAAAACTGTTTTTT. Protein product: CATRDSSTNEKLFF.

This clone appeared once. CDR3 in amino acids: CAWSSGTTAGLEQFF. The CDR3 DNA is TGTGCCTGGAGTTCCGGGACCACGGCGGGGTTGGAGCAGTTCTTC. The chain has TRBV30 and TRBJ2-1, with D maybe TRBD2 (6 bases). Between the trimmed V and J ends, which lost 2 bases and 10 bases, there was a span of 21 bases. Germline V gene sequence: CDR1 GTSNPN, CDR2 SVGIG (reference sequence). The CDR3 consists of 15 residues.

The rearrangement uses TRBV23-1 and TRBJ2-5; the D gene is possibly TRBD2 (6 bases). TRBV23-1 is sorted into the ORF group, with uncertain function. The CDR3 totals 17 residues. V dropped 3 bases and J dropped 1 base, with 18 bases sitting between them. CDR3 DNA sequence: TGCGCCAGCAGTCAGTATAGGCGCGGGGAGCGCCAAGAGACCCAGTACTTC. Translating gives CASSQYRRGERQETQYF.

The rearrangement joins TRBV4-3 to TRBJ2-3; D ambiguous. The CDR3 is 12 residues long. Trimming stripped 0 bases from V and 6 bases from J, with 4 bases between. Germline loops: CDR1 LGHNA, CDR2 YSLEER. The CDR3 loop reads CASSQERDTQYF. The CDR3, as DNA: TGCGCCAGCAGCCAAGAGCGGGATACGCAGTATTTT.

This sequence joins TRBV11-2 and TRBJ2-3; 8 bases map to TRBD2. There are 15 residues in the CDR3. Germline assignment: CDR1 SGHAT and CDR2 FQNNGV. Trimming cost V 1 base and J 3 bases; bases outside gene matches: 3. CDR3 DNA sequence: TGTGCCAGCAGCTTAGTAGGCGGGGGGACAGATACGCAGTATTTT. This translates into CASSLVGGGTDTQYF. Full variable domain (outside the CDR3, taken from reference TRBV11-2 and TRBJ2-3): EAGVAQSPRYKIIEKRQSVAFWCNPISGHATLYWYQQILGQGPKLLIQFQNNGVVDDSQLPKDRFSAERLKGVDSTLKIQPAKLEDSAVYLCASSLVGGGTDTQYFGPGTRLTVL.

V gene TRBV11-2 combines with J gene TRBJ2-3; 7 bases agree with TRBD2. Trimming cost V 2 bases and J 4 bases; bases outside gene matches: 9. The CDR3 sequence is 16 residues long. The germline CDR1 and CDR2 sequences are SGHAT and FQNNGV. The CDR3 reads CASSLLRLAAADTQYF. CDR3 in DNA: TGTGCCAGCAGCTTACTAAGGCTAGCGGCGGCAGATACGCAGTATTTT.